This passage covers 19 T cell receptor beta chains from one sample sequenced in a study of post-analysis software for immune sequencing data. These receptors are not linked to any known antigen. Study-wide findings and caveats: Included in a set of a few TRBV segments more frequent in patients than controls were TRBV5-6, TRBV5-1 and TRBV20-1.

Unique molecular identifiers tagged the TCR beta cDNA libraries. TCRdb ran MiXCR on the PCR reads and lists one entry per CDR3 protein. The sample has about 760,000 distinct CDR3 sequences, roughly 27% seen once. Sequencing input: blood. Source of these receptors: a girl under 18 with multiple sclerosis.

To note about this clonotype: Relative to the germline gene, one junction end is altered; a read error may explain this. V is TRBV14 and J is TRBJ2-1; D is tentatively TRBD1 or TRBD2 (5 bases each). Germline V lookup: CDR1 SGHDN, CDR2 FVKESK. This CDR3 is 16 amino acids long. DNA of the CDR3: TGTGCCAGCAGCCATGGGACGGGGCTCTCCTACGATGAGCAGTTCTTC. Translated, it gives CASSHGTGLSYDEQFF.

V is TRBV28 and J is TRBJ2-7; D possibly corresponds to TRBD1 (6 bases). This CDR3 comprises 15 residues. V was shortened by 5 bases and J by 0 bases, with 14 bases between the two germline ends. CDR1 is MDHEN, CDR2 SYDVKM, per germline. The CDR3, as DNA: TGTGCCAGCAGTCAATCCGGGACACCCTCCTACGAGCAGTACTTC. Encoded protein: CASSQSGTPSYEQYF.

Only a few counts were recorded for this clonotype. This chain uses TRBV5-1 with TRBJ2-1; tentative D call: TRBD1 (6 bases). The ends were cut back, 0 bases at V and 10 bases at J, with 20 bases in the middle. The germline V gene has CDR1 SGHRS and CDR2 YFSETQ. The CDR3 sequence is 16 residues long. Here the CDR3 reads CASSLEGDGGFREQFF. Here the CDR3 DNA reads TGCGCCAGCAGCTTGGAGGGGGACGGCGGATTTCGGGAGCAGTTCTTC.

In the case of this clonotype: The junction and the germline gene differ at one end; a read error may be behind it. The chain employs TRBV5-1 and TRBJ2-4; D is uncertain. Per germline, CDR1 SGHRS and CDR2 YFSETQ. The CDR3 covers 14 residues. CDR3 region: CASSLTWPANILYF. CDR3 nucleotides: TGCGCCAGCAGCTTGACTTGGCCCGCAAACATTCTGTACTTC. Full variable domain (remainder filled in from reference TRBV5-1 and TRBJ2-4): KAGVTQTPRYLIKTRGQQVTLSCSPISGHRSVSWYQQTPGQGLQFLFEYFSETQRNKGNFPGRFSGRQFSNSRSEMNVSTLELGDSALYLCASSLTWPANILYFGAGTRLSVL.

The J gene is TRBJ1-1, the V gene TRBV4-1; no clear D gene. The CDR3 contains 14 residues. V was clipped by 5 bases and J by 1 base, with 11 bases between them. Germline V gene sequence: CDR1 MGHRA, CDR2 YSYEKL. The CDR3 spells CASSSRTRNTEAFF. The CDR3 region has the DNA TGCGCCAGCAGCAGCCGGACGAGGAACACTGAAGCTTTCTTT.

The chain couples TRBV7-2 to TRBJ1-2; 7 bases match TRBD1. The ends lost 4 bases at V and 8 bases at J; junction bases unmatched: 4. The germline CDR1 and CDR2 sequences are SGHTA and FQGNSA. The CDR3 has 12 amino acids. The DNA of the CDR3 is TGTGCCAGCAGCTCGGGACAGCGCGGCTACACCTTC. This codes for CASSSGQRGYTF.

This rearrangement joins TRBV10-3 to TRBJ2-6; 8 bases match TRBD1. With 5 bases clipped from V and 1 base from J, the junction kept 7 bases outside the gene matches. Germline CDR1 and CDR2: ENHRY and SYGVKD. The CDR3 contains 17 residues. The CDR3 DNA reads TGTGCCATCAGTCCCTCAGGGGGCGGATCTGGGGCCAACGTCCTGACTTTC. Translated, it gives CAISPSGGGSGANVLTF.

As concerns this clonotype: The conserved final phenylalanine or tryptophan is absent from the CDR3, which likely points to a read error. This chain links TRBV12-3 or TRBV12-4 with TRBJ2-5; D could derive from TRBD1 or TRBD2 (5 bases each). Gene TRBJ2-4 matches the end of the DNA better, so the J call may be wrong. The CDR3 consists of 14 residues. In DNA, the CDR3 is TGTGCCAGCAGTATAGGGACGGTCTGGAACATTCAGTACGTC. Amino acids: CASSIGTVWNIQYV.

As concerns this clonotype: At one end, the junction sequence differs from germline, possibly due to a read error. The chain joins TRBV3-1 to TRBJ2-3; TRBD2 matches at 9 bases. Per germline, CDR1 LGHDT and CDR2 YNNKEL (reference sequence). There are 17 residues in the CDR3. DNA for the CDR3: TGTGCCAGCATCCAAGATCGGGGGACTAGCCACACAGATACGCAGTATTTT. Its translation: CASIQDRGTSHTDTQYF.

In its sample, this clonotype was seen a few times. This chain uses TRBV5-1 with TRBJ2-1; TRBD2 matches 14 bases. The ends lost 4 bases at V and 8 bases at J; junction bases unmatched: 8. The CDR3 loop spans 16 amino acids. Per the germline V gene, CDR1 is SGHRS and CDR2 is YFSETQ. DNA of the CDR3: TGCGCCAGCAGCGCGACTAGCGGGGGGGCCGTGGATGAGCAGTTCTTC. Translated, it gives CASSATSGGAVDEQFF.

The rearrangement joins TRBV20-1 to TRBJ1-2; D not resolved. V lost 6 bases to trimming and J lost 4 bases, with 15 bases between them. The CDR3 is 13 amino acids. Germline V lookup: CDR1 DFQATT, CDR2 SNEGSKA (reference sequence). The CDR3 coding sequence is TGCAGTGCCGAGAGGGCGGAAACCTATGGCTACACCTTC. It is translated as CSAERAETYGYTF.

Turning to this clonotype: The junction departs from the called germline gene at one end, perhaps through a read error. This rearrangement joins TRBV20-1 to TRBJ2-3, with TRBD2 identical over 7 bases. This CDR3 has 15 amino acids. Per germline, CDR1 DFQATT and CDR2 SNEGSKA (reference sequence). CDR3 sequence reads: CSARAGTTGTGTQYF. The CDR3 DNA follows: TGCAGTGCTAGAGCCGGGACTACCGGCACAGGTACGCAGTATTTT.

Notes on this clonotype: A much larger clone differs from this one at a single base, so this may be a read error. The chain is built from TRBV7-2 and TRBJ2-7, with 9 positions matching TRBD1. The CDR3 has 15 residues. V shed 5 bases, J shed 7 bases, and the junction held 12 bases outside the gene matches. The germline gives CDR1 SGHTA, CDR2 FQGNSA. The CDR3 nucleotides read TGTGCCAGCAGCCGGGACAGGGTGACCTACAATGAGCAGTACTTC. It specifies CASSRDRVTYNEQYF.

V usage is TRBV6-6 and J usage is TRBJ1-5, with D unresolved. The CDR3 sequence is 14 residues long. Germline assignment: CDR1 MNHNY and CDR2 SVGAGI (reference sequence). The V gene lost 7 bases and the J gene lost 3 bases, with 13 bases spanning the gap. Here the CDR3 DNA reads TGTGCCAGCATCGCCGGGCAGGACAATCAGCCCCAGCATTTT. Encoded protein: CASIAGQDNQPQHF.

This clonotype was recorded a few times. Here the CDR3 DNA reads TGTGCCACCCGGAACCGACTATCGACAGGGCTCAATGAGCAGTTCTTC. Translation gives CATRNRLSTGLNEQFF. The genes are TRBV21-1 and TRBJ2-1; the listed D gene, TRBD1, was not tested against the DNA. TRBV21-1 is termed a pseudogene. CDR3 size: 16 residues.

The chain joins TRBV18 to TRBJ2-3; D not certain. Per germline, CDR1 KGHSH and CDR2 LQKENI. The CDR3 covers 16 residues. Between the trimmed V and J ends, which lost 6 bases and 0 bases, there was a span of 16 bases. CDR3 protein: CASSPLPRSSTDTQYF. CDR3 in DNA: TGTGCCAGCTCTCCCCTTCCGCGGAGTAGCACAGATACGCAGTATTTT. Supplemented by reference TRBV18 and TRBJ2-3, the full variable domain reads NAGVMQNPRHLVRRRGQEARLRCSPMKGHSHVYWYRQLPEEGLKFMVYLQKENIIDESGMPKERFSAEFPKEGPSILRIQQVVRGDSAAYFCASSPLPRSSTDTQYFGPGTRLTVL.

In DNA form, the CDR3 reads TGTGCCAGCAGCTCGTCTAGCGGGAGTGGGGAGACCCAGTACTTC. Translating gives CASSSSSGSGETQYF. The chain combines TRBV7-2 with TRBJ2-5; 10 bases align to TRBD2. Germline-derived CDR1 and CDR2 are SGHTA and FQGNSA. V lost 4 bases and J lost 5; bases outside the gene matches: 7. There are 15 residues in the CDR3.

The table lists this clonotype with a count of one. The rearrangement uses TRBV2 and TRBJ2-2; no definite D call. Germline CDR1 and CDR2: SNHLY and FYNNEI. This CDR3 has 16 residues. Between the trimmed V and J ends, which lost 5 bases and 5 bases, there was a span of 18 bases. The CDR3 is CASSRTQSLTTGELFF. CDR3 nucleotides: TGTGCCAGCAGTCGGACCCAGTCCCTAACTACCGGGGAGCTGTTTTTT.

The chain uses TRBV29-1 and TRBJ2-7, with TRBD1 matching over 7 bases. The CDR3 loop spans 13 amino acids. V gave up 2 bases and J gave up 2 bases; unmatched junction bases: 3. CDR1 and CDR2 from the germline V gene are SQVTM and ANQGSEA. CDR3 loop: CSVEKGGAYEQYF. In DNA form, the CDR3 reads TGCAGCGTTGAAAAAGGGGGCGCCTACGAGCAGTACTTC.